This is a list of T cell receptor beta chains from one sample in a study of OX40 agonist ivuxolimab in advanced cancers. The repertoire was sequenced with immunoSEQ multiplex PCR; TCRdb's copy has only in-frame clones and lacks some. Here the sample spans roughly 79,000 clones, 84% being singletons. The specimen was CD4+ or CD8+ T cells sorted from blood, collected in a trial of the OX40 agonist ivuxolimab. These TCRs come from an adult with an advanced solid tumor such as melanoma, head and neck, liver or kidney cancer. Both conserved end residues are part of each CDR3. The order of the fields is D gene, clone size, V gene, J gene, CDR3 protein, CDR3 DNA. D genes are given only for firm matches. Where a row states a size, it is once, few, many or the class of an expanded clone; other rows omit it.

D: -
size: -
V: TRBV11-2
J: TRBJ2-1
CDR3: CASSRGSEQFF
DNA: TGTGCCAGCAGCCGGGGGAGTGAGCAGTTCTTC

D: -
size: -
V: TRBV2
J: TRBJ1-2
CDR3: CASSKDKPNGYTF
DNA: TGTGCCAGCAGTAAGGACAAGCCCAACGGCTACACCTTC

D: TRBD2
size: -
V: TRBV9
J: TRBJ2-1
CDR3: CASSLHGTSESGEQFF
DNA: TGTGCCAGCAGCCTACACGGGACTAGCGAATCCGGTGAGCAGTTCTTC

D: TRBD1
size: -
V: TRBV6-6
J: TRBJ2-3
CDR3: CASSSRDRGTDTQYF
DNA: TGTGCCAGCAGTTCCAGGGACAGGGGAACAGATACGCAGTATTTT

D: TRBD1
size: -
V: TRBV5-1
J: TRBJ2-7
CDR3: CASSPGGRYEQYF
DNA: TGCGCCAGCAGCCCAGGGGGCCGCTACGAGCAGTACTTC

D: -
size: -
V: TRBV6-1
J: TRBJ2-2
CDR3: CASSVSRTGELFF
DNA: TGTGCCAGCAGTGTAAGCCGCACCGGGGAGCTGTTTTTT

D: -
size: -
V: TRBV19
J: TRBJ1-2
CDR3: CASSIDASYGYTF
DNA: TGTGCCAGTAGTATAGACGCCAGTTATGGCTACACCTTC

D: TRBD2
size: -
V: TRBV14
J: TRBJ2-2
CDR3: CASRSGRNTGELFF
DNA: TGTGCCAGCAGGAGCGGGAGAAACACCGGGGAGCTGTTTTTT

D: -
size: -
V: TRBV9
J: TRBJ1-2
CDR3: CASSVDQANYGYTF
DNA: TGTGCCAGCAGCGTAGACCAAGCTAACTATGGCTACACCTTC

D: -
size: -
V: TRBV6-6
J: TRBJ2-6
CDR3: CASSSRGTGANVLTF
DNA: TGTGCCAGCAGTTCCCGGGGGACTGGGGCCAACGTCCTGACTTTC

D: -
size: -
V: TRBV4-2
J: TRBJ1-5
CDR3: CASSHTTTLAGSNQPQHF
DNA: TGTGCCAGCAGCCACACAACAACCTTAGCGGGTAGCAATCAGCCCCAGCATTTT

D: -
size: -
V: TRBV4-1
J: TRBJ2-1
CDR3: CASSTPLTVEQFF
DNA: TGCGCCAGCAGCACCCCCTTGACTGTTGAGCAGTTCTTC

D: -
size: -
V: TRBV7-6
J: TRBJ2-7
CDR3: CASSPRTHSYEQYF
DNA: TGTGCCAGCAGCCCGAGGACACACTCCTACGAGCAGTACTTC

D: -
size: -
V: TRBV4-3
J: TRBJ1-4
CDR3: CASSARDGRNEKLFF
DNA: TGCGCCAGCAGCGCCCGGGACGGACGGAATGAAAAACTGTTTTTT

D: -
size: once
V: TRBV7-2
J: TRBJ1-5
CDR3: CASSRWTAQPQHF
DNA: TGTGCCAGCAGCAGATGGACAGCCCAGCCCCAGCATTTT

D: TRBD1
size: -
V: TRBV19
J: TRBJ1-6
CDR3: CASSKGASHSPLHF
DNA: TGTGCCAGTAGTAAGGGGGCCTCTCATTCACCCCTCCACTTT

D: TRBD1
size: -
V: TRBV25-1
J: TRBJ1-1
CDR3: CASSPGQGPTEAFF
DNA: TGTGCCAGCAGTCCGGGACAGGGTCCCACTGAAGCTTTCTTT

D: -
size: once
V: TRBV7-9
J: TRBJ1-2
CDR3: CASSLVSPAGYTF
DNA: TGTGCCAGCAGCTTAGTCTCTCCGGCGGGCTACACCTTC

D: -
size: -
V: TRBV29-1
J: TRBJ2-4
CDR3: CSVESSEKDIQYF
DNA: TGCAGCGTTGAGTCTAGCGAGAAAGACATTCAGTACTTC

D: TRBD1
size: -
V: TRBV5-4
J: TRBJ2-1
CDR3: CASSLGQGADNEQFF
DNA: TGTGCCAGCAGCCTCGGACAGGGGGCCGACAATGAGCAGTTCTTC

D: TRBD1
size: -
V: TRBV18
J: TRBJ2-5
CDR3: CASSPSQTGVETQYF
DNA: TGTGCCAGCTCACCATCGCAGACAGGGGTGGAGACCCAGTACTTC

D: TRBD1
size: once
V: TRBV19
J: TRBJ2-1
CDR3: CASTQGTGTGVSNEQFF
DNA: TGTGCCAGTACCCAGGGAACCGGGACAGGGGTCAGCAATGAGCAGTTCTTC

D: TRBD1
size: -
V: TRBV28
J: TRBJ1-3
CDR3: CASTRQGASGNTIYF
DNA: TGTGCCAGCACCCGACAGGGGGCCTCTGGAAACACCATATATTTT

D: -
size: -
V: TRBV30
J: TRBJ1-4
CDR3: CAWRAMVGKLFF
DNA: TGTGCCTGGAGAGCTATGGTAGGAAAACTGTTTTTT

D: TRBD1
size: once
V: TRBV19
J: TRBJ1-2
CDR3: CASSHGQGWGYTF
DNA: TGTGCCAGTAGTCACGGACAGGGGTGGGGCTACACCTTC

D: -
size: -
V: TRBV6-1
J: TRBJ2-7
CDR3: CASRLGGSPLEQYF
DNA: TGTGCCAGCAGGCTTGGGGGGAGCCCCCTCGAGCAGTACTTC

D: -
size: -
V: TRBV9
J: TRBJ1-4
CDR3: CASSVADGKGEKLFF
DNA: TGTGCCAGCAGCGTAGCTGACGGAAAGGGGGAAAAACTGTTTTTT

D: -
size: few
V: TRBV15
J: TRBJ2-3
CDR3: CATSRDMRSGADTQYF
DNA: TGTGCCACCAGCAGAGATATGAGAAGTGGTGCAGATACGCAGTATTTT